The rows below give T cell receptor beta chains drawn from one sample of a study of blood T cells in healthy people across ages. TCRdb processed the 5' RACE reads anew with MiXCR; each CDR3 protein has one entry. The sample has over a million distinct CDR3 sequences, 40% to 45% seen once. The sample taken for sequencing was blood. Receptor source: a woman between 18 and 29 years old in good health. Both conserved end residues are part of each CDR3. The D gene is left open where the match is weak. Only part of the rows carry a size: once, few, many, or a class if the clone is expanded.

TRBJ1-1 | NA | NA | TRBV20-1 | TGCAGTGCTGCCGAGGGGGGATCAGAAGCTTTCTTT | CSAAEGGSEAFF
TRBJ1-2 | few | NA | TRBV7-2 | TGTGCCAGCAGCCCCGTAGGGACCTATGGCTACACCTTC | CASSPVGTYGYTF
TRBJ1-1 | few | NA | TRBV7-9 | TGTGCCAGCAGCGCCAGACGTGGAGCTTTCTTT | CASSARRGAFF
TRBJ2-1 | many | NA | TRBV5-6 | TGTGCCAGCAGCGCGGCCGGGGAGCAGTTCTTC | CASSAAGEQFF
TRBJ2-7 | NA | TRBD1 | TRBV12-3/TRBV12-4 | TGTGCCAGCAGTGTGCACAGGGGTTACGAGCAGTACTTC | CASSVHRGYEQYF
TRBJ2-5 | NA | NA | TRBV9 | TGTGCCAGCAGCGTAGCAGGTCTAGGGGGCCAAGAGACCCAGTACTTC | CASSVAGLGGQETQYF
TRBJ2-7 | many | NA | TRBV4-3 | TGCGCCAGCAGCCAGGACAGAGGCTCCTACAATGAGCAGTACTTC | CASSQDRGSYNEQYF
TRBJ2-1 | few | NA | TRBV6-2/TRBV6-3 | TGTGCCAGCAGTACAAGAACCGATGAGCAGTTCTTC | CASSTRTDEQFF
TRBJ1-2 | few | NA | TRBV25-1 | TGTGCCAGCAGTGACGGCTACAGTAACTATGGCTACACCTTC | CASSDGYSNYGYTF
TRBJ2-1 | NA | NA | TRBV4-1 | TGCGCCAGCATGGATCTAGGGCGTAACAATGAGCAGTTCTTC | CASMDLGRNNEQFF
TRBJ2-1 | few | NA | TRBV7-9 | TGTGCCAGCAGCTGGACCGTTTCGGAAACTCTCTCCTACAATGAGCAGTTCTTC | CASSWTVSETLSYNEQFF
TRBJ1-1 | NA | NA | TRBV7-9 | TGTGCCAGCAGCCCCCCCGCAGGGACCCCTGAAGCTTTCTTT | CASSPPAGTPEAFF
TRBJ2-2 | NA | TRBD2 | TRBV5-1 | TGCGCCAGCAGCTTGGAAGGGTCAGCGGGAGCTGCCGGGGAGCTGTTTTTT | CASSLEGSAGAAGELFF
TRBJ2-7 | NA | NA | TRBV6-2/TRBV6-3 | TGTGCCAGCAGTTACTCGAAGAAGCCCAGGCCCTTCTACGAGCAGTACTTC | CASSYSKKPRPFYEQYF
TRBJ2-1 | NA | NA | TRBV19 | TGTGCCAGTAGTATCGCGACCTACAATGAGCAGTTCTTC | CASSIATYNEQFF
TRBJ1-2 | few | NA | TRBV7-2 | TGTGCCAGCAGCCGGCCCCCTCGTAACTATGGCTACACCTTC | CASSRPPRNYGYTF
TRBJ1-1 | NA | NA | TRBV5-4 | TGTGCCAGCAGCTTGGACCCCTCCACTGAAGCTTTCTTT | CASSLDPSTEAFF
TRBJ2-7 | NA | TRBD2 | TRBV27 | TGTGCCAGCAGGCGAGGCGCGGGAGGCAACTACGAGCAGTACTTC | CASRRGAGGNYEQYF
TRBJ1-2 | many | NA | TRBV20-1 | TGCAGTGCTAGCCGGGATAACTATGGCTACACCTTC | CSASRDNYGYTF
TRBJ2-1 | NA | NA | TRBV5-1 | TGCGCCAGCAGCTTTGAGGGTGGGTCCTACAATGAGCAGTTCTTC | CASSFEGGSYNEQFF
TRBJ2-1 | NA | NA | TRBV29-1 | TGCAGCGCATCCCGGGAGTTCGACAATGAGCAGTTCTTC | CSASREFDNEQFF
TRBJ2-1 | NA | TRBD2 | TRBV13 | TGTGCCAGCAGCCCAACCGGGACTAGAGGCAACAATGAGCAGTTCTTC | CASSPTGTRGNNEQFF
TRBJ2-1 | NA | TRBD2 | TRBV13 | TGTGCCAGCAGCTCCACTAGCGATTACCAAGAGACCCAGTTCTTC | CASSSTSDYQETQFF
TRBJ2-1 | NA | NA | TRBV29-1 | TGCAGCTGTGCGGGTGGCCTCACCTACAATGAGCAGTTCTTC | CSCAGGLTYNEQFF
TRBJ2-7 | NA | NA | TRBV6-6 | TGTGCCAGAAGTTACCCGGTCGGGGGTTACAATGAGCAGTACTTC | CARSYPVGGYNEQYF
TRBJ1-3 | few | NA | TRBV7-2 | TGTGCCAGCAGCTTAACCTTCAGTGGAGGAAACACCATATATTTT | CASSLTFSGGNTIYF
TRBJ1-2 | NA | TRBD1 | TRBV7-9 | TGTGCCAGCAGCTTAGCCAAGGGACAGTTCTATGGCTACACCTTC | CASSLAKGQFYGYTF
TRBJ2-7 | NA | NA | TRBV12-3/TRBV12-4 | TGTGCCAGCAGTGTATTGGAGGTCCCCTACGAGCAGTACTTC | CASSVLEVPYEQYF
TRBJ2-7 | NA | TRBD1 | TRBV7-9 | TGTGCCAGCAGCCTAAGGGACAGCATCGACGAGCAGTACTTC | CASSLRDSIDEQYF
TRBJ2-7 | NA | TRBD2 | TRBV27 | TGTGTCAGCAGTGCCTCTAGCGGGAGGGGTTCCTACGAGCAGTACTTC | CVSSASSGRGSYEQYF
TRBJ1-2 | NA | NA | TRBV27 | TGTGTCAGCAGTTTATTATTAGGGTACGGCTACACCTTC | CVSSLLLGYGYTF
TRBJ2-1 | NA | TRBD1 | TRBV14 | TGTGCCAGCAGCCAAGAACAGGGGCTTCTGTACAATGAGCAGTTCTTC | CASSQEQGLLYNEQFF
TRBJ2-5 | NA | NA | TRBV7-8 | TGTGCCAGCAGCCCTGAACTAGGAGAGACCCAGTACTTC | CASSPELGETQYF
TRBJ2-6 | NA | TRBD1 | TRBV29-1 | TGCAGCGTTACAGGGGATGGGGCCAACGTCCTGACTTTC | CSVTGDGANVLTF
TRBJ2-7 | NA | NA | TRBV6-2/TRBV6-3 | TGTGCCAGCAGTTACTCAGCAGGATGGGGCTCCTACGAGCAGTACTTC | CASSYSAGWGSYEQYF
TRBJ1-1 | NA | NA | TRBV7-2 | TGTGCCAGCAGCTTATCAGGACAGTTCGGTGAAGCTTTCTTT | CASSLSGQFGEAFF
TRBJ2-7 | few | TRBD2 | TRBV7-2 | TGTGCCAGCAGCCGGACTAGCGGGGTATACGAGCAGTACTTC | CASSRTSGVYEQYF
TRBJ2-2 | NA | NA | TRBV20-1 | TGCAGTGCTAGGTTCACGGAAAAGAACACCGGGGAGCTGTTTTTT | CSARFTEKNTGELFF
TRBJ1-2 | NA | NA | TRBV5-6 | TGTGCCAGCAGCTTCTGGGCAGGGGAGAGCTATGGCTACACCTTC | CASSFWAGESYGYTF
TRBJ2-7 | NA | NA | TRBV18 | TGTGCCAGCGGGACCGGACTCAGCTCCTACGAGCAGTACTTC | CASGTGLSSYEQYF